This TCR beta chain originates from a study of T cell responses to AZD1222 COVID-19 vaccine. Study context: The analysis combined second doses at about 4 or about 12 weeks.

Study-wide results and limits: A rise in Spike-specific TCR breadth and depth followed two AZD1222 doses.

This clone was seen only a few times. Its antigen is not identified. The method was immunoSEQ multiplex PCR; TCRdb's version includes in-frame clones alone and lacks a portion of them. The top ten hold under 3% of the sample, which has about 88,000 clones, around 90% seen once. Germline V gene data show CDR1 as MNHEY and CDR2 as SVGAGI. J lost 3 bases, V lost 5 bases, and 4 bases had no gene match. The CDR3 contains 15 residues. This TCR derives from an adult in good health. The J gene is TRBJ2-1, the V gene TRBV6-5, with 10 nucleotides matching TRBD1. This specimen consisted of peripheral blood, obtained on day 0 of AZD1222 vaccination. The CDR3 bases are TGTGCCAGCAGTACCGGGACAGGGGACTACAATGAGCAGTTCTTC. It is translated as CASSTGTGDYNEQFF.